This T cell receptor beta chain came from a study of a mutant IDH1 vaccine in newly diagnosed glioma. Overall study: The initiation of vaccination occurred 4-6 weeks after radiotherapy alone, or with temozolomide cycles. Treated patients, 62.5% male and approximately 40% female, averaged approximately 40 years of age.

From germline, CDR1 is SGHRS and CDR2 YFSETQ. CDR3 length equals 16 residues. Trimming shortened V by 7 bases and J by 0 bases, and 19 bases separated the two germline ends. In its sample, this clone was seen once. Its antigen remains unidentified. Time point in this sample: week 5, during vaccination. Every vaccination contained 300 ug of the mutant IDH1 20-mer peptide and was paired with topical imiquimod. New astrocytomas of WHO grade 3 or 4 that were IDH1-mutant and ATRX-lost were found in the donors. Whole-study findings and limits: Pseudoprogression seemed unlinked to shifts in top peripheral T cell clonotypes.

Libraries were prepared by immunoSEQ multiplex PCR; TCRdb keeps only in-frame clonotypes and omits some of them. The sample contains about 53,000 clones, 80% to 90% of which appear only once. The source material was PBMCs, sampled from a glioma patient whose treatment included an IDH1 peptide vaccine. The chain recombines TRBV5-1 with TRBJ1-1; D is possibly TRBD1 (6 bases). This receptor was obtained from a woman aged 50 to 60 with glioma. CDR3 amino acids: CASGGGAFSMNTEAFF. The DNA for the CDR3 is TGCGCCAGCGGCGGGGGGGCCTTCTCCATGAACACTGAAGCTTTCTTT. Full variable domain (missing parts from reference TRBV5-1 and TRBJ1-1): KAGVTQTPRYLIKTRGQQVTLSCSPISGHRSVSWYQQTPGQGLQFLFEYFSETQRNKGNFPGRFSGRQFSNSRSEMNVSTLELGDSALYLCASGGGAFSMNTEAFFGQGTRLTVV.